These 22 T cell receptor beta chains came from one sample sequenced in a study of CXCR3-negative and CXCR3-positive naive CD8 T cells. Preparation of TRB cDNA libraries relied on 5' RACE carrying UMI labels. TCRdb reprocessed the 5' RACE reads; each CDR3 protein has one entry and no DNA is given. The sample table sets out about 26,000 distinct CDR3 sequences. What was sequenced was naive CXCR3- CD8+ T cells from blood. Subset given: CD45RO-CCR7+CD27+CD95- naive CD8+ T cells lacking CXCR3 (TNR3-). All receptors derive from a human donor in good health. Some clones in this sample may be carry-over from other donors' samples.

Measured by frequency, this clonotype is medium-sized. The chain combines TRBV28 with TRBJ2-1; without DNA, the TCRdb call of TRBD1 cannot be checked. This CDR3 spans 15 amino acids. From germline, CDR1 is MDHEN and CDR2 SYDVKM. CDR3 loop: CASSPGQGAYNEQFF.

CDR3 sequence: CASSQDLVSGNLFPYNEQFF. The V gene is TRBV4-3, the J gene TRBJ2-1; TCRdb reports TRBD2, a call that lacks DNA to check it against. CDR3 length: 20 residues. Germline CDR1 LGHNA, CDR2 YSLEER.

The chain is built from TRBV28 and TRBJ2-6. The CDR3 length is 16 residues. Germline V gene data show CDR1 as MDHEN and CDR2 as SYDVKM. The CDR3 reads CASSFDPEAGANVLTF.

The chain combines TRBV6-1 with TRBJ2-4; TCRdb proposes TRBD2, but this gene call is untestable without DNA. The germline V gene has CDR1 MNHNS and CDR2 SASEGT. The CDR3 spans 17 residues. CDR3 amino acids: CASKNREGVRAKNIQYF.

The rearrangement joins TRBV28 to TRBJ1-2. CDR1 is MDHEN, CDR2 SYDVKM, per germline. This CDR3 is 15 amino acids long. CDR3 sequence: CASSRTPERDYGYTF.

The CDR3 sequence: CSAPAWASGYNEQFF. The genes are TRBV20-1 and TRBJ2-1; TCRdb proposes TRBD2, but this gene call is untestable without DNA. The CDR3 extends over 15 amino acids. Germline CDR1 and CDR2: DFQATT and SNEGSKA (reference sequence).

V gene TRBV2 combines with J gene TRBJ1-5. Germline V gene lookup returns CDR1 SNHLY and CDR2 FYNNEI. This CDR3 is built from 13 residues. The CDR3 loop reads CASSEGLYQPQHF.

V is TRBV15 and J is TRBJ2-2. The CDR3 totals 16 residues. Germline-derived CDR1 and CDR2 are LNHNV and YYDKDF (reference sequence). This CDR3 reads CATSRDKFLGSGELFF. Together with reference TRBV15 and TRBJ2-2, the CDR3 gives the full variable domain: DAMVIQNPRYQVTQFGKPVTLSCSQTLNHNVMYWYQQKSSQAPKLLFHYYDKDFNNEADTPDNFQSRRPNTSFCFLDIRSPGLGDTAMYLCATSRDKFLGSGELFFGEGSRLTVL.

The J gene is TRBJ1-1, the V gene TRBV7-2. Germline CDR1 is SGHTA and CDR2 is FQGNSA. The CDR3 has 14 amino acids. CDR3: CASSFSGGDTEAFF.

The chain recombines TRBV7-9 with TRBJ2-7; TCRdb returns TRBD1, unconfirmable since there is no DNA. Looked up from germline, CDR1 is SEHNR and CDR2 is FQNEAQ (reference sequence). The CDR3 runs 13 residues. CDR3 amino acids: CASTPGLRGEQYF.

The rearrangement uses TRBV12-3 or TRBV12-4 and TRBJ2-1; TCRdb indicates TRBD1, and absent DNA this call remains unverified. The CDR3 consists of 11 residues. CDR3 region: CVTGDDNEQFF.

The CDR3 region is CSGTGTGLIEGTEAFF. This chain links TRBV29-1 with TRBJ1-1; TCRdb proposes TRBD1, but this gene call is untestable without DNA. The CDR3 is made up of 16 amino acids. Per the germline V gene, CDR1 is SQVTM and CDR2 is ANQGSEA.

This sequence joins TRBV5-5 and TRBJ1-5; TCRdb selects TRBD1, and the lack of DNA leaves this call unchecked. This CDR3 is 16 amino acids long. Germline CDR1 reads SGHKS; CDR2 reads YYEKEE (reference sequence). CDR3 residues: CASSLDSQGGNQPQHF.

The CDR3 protein is CSAPTGAPDTQYF. V is TRBV29-1 and J is TRBJ2-3; TCRdb lists TRBD1, though no DNA is available to test this call. This CDR3 has 13 residues. Germline CDR1 and CDR2: SQVTM and ANQGSEA.

V usage is TRBV27 and J usage is TRBJ2-2; TCRdb reports TRBD1, a call that lacks DNA to check it against. CDR1 MNHEY and CDR2 SMNVEV come from the germline V gene (reference sequence). The CDR3 runs to 15 residues. This CDR3 is CASAAGGPNTGELFF.

This sequence joins TRBV3-1 and TRBJ1-2. Germline values: CDR1 LGHDT, CDR2 YNNKEL (reference sequence). The length of the CDR3 is 16 residues. The CDR3 here is CASSHGTGRDLYGYTF. Filled out from reference TRBV3-1 and TRBJ1-2, the complete variable domain reads DTAVSQTPKYLVTQMGNDKSIKCEQNLGHDTMYWYKQDSKKFLKIMFSYNNKELIINETVPNRFSPKSPDKAHLNLHINSLELGDSAVYFCASSHGTGRDLYGYTFGSGTRLTVV.

This clonotype is identified as medium-sized from frequency. The CDR3 sequence is CSAAPGQVSYGYTF. This chain uses TRBV20-1 with TRBJ1-2; TCRdb outputs TRBD1, but without DNA this stays unchecked. Germline CDR1 is DFQATT and CDR2 is SNEGSKA (reference sequence). CDR3 length: 14 amino acids.

V is TRBV6-1 and J is TRBJ2-3; TCRdb reports TRBD1, a call that lacks DNA to check it against. This CDR3 has 15 amino acids. Germline CDR1 and CDR2: MNHNS and SASEGT. Here the CDR3 reads CASSDWADRTDTQYF.

The chain recombines TRBV4-3 with TRBJ1-5. Germline V gene data show CDR1 as LGHNA and CDR2 as YSLEER. The CDR3 runs to 16 residues. CDR3 residues: CASSQAGGVDDQPQHF.

The chain carries TRBV5-6 and TRBJ1-5. The germline CDR1 and CDR2 sequences are SGHDT and YYEEEE. The length of the CDR3 is 14 residues. CDR3 sequence: CASSLSSGNQPQHF.

This sequence joins TRBV29-1 and TRBJ2-7; without DNA, the TCRdb call of TRBD2 cannot be checked. Germline V gene data show CDR1 as SQVTM and CDR2 as ANQGSEA. CDR3 length: 12 amino acids. CDR3 region: CSVLADPYEQYF.

This chain uses TRBV24-1 with TRBJ2-1. The V gene's germline CDR1 is KGHDR and CDR2 SFDVKD. The CDR3 contains 18 residues. CDR3 amino acids: CATSDLDLPASSYNEQFF.